This TCR beta chain is drawn from a study of cytomegalovirus exposure and HLA in healthy donors. Study in general: A prior study identified 117 million unique TCR beta sequences from about 179 million T cells. Study-level findings and limits: In a later analysis, V- and J-gene trimming of beta chains associated with a DCLRE1C missense variant, replicated independently.

The study ran its PCR with 60 Vbeta and 13 Jbeta primers. Only in-frame clones appear in the TCRdb table, and some are missing; sequencing was by immunoSEQ multiplex PCR. The sample carries 150,000 to 200,000 clones, 82% recorded once. Per germline, CDR1 SSHAT and CDR2 FNYEAQ (reference sequence). With 6 bases clipped from V and 1 base from J, the junction kept 2 bases outside the gene matches. This CDR3 has 13 residues. The donors (healthy individuals) were bone marrow donors. Comments on this clone: Its specificity is not known.

The chain carries TRBV7-7 and TRBJ2-5; 7 bases line up with TRBD1. The TCR originated in a male donor in good health and CMV-seropositive. The material sequenced was PBMCs. The CDR3 DNA reads as TGTGCCAGCAGTCGGGACAGCCAAGAGACCCAGTACTTC. Protein sequence: CASSRDSQETQYF.